One T cell receptor (beta chain) is described in this entry. Its antigen is unidentified. This sample is part of a study of tumor-infiltrating lymphocytes in primary liver carcinoma. Study-wide background: Tumors were stage T1-T3 N0M0, roughly 4.2 to 11 cm across. Sequenced samples came back with roughly 3.5 to 7.5 million productive TCRbeta reads, and the counts looked alike across tissue types.

Co-extraction of both nucleic acids (RNA and DNA) used about 20-34 mg of unsorted bulk tissue. The cohort consisted of patients whose primary liver carcinoma was surgically resected. Unmatched junction bases numbered 9, after V lost 8 bases and J lost 4 bases. This CDR3 is built from 16 residues. Germline-derived CDR1 and CDR2 are SGHTS and YDEGEE. The authors made TCR beta cDNA from 450 to 600 ng total RNA with a constant-region primer. ARM-PCR, slightly modified, supplied the TCR beta libraries through three nested multiplex PCR rounds. The first two PCR rounds used TRBV1-TRBV30 forward primers with a C-beta reverse primer, nine to ten cycles each. One entry per CDR3 protein results from TCRdb running MiXCR on the multiplex PCR reads. The table has more than 95,000 distinct CDR3 sequences, approximately 80% seen once; the top ten hold approximately 21%. General study findings and limits: With p = 0.039, the top-250-clone fraction in tumors significantly exceeded that in blood.

The rearrangement uses TRBV5-8 and TRBJ2-1; 13 bases are shared with TRBD2. Sequenced sample: liver tumor tissue from sampling region 3. Documented subset: tumor region T3, left-lateral pole. The clonotype was recovered from a man aged 40-55 years with primary liver carcinoma and hepatitis B virus infection. The CDR3 DNA is TGTGCCAGAAGCACGGGACTAGCGGGACTATACAATGAGCAGTTCTTC. This sequence encodes CARSTGLAGLYNEQFF.